This T cell receptor beta chain derives from a study of OX40 agonist ivuxolimab in advanced cancers. Study context: With ivuxolimab, an agonistic anti-OX40 (CD134) antibody, patients were treated.

The CDR3 runs to 11 residues. Germline values: CDR1 GTSNPN, CDR2 SVGIG (reference sequence). Trimming pared 3 bases from V and 1 base from J, leaving 3 bases between. The data were produced by immunoSEQ multiplex PCR, yet TCRdb's version contains in-frame clones alone and is incomplete. The repertoire includes tens of thousands of clones, about 82% of them detected once, and more than 25% sits in the top ten. The chain has TRBV30 and TRBJ2-5; D gene uncertain. This specimen consisted of CD4+ or CD8+ T cells sorted from blood, obtained in a trial of the OX40 agonist ivuxolimab. This TCR derives from an adult with an advanced solid tumor such as melanoma, head and neck, liver or kidney cancer. CDR3 coding DNA: TGTGCCTGGAGCCCCCAAGAGACCCAGTACTTC. It is translated as CAWSPQETQYF. The complete variable domain, with remaining parts taken from reference TRBV30 and TRBJ2-5, reads SQTIHQWPATLVQPVGSPLSLECTVEGTSNPNLYWYRQAAGRGLQLLFYSVGIGQISSEVPQNLSASRPQDRQFILSSKKLLLSDSGFYLCAWSPQETQYFGPGTRLLVL.